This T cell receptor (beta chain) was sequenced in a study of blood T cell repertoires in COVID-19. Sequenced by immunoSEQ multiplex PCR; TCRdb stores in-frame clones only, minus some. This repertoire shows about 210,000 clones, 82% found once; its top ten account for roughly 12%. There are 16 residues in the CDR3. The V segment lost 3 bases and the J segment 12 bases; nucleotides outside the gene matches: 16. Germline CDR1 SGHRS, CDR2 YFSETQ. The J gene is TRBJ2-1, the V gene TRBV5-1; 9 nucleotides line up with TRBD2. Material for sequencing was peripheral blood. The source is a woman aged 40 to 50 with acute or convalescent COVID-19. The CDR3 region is CASSSLAGGQEGRQFF. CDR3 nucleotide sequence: TGCGCCAGCAGCTCTCTGGCGGGGGGGCAAGAGGGCCGGCAGTTCTTC.